This T cell receptor beta chain was observed in a study of T cell changes during pregnancy in multiple sclerosis (dated by TCRdb to between 2018 and 2021). Study-wide context: The study looked at changes in the T cell repertoire across pregnancy in women with multiple sclerosis.

Ends trimmed: V by 7 bases, J by 4 bases; bases unmatched to a gene: 5. The CDR3 goes from the cysteine to the phenylalanine over 13 residues. Only CDR3 DNA remains: 39 bases, in frame from the first base. Looking up the germline V gene yields CDR1 SGHRS and CDR2 YFSETQ. The library was built by means of the immunoSEQ multiplex PCR assay. TCRdb took over this immuneACCESS table, retaining in-frame rearrangements with V and J assigned. Such tables are incomplete; in checked studies, under half of the missing clones stem from an unresolved V gene, and the remainder is unexplained. This sample lists about 47,000 clones; around 90% were detected once. Of the sample, under 2% is held by the ten largest clones. A single count supports this clone. What this receptor recognizes is not known. No base qualities exist here, and no much larger clone lies one base off it.

Sequences were derived from peripheral blood, sampled in the first trimester of pregnancy. The sequence was obtained from a female donor with multiple sclerosis, enrolled in a pregnancy study. The sequence joins TRBV5-1 to TRBJ2-5; 9 central nucleotides agree with TRBD1. For the CDR3, the sequence is CASSTGGTETQYF. The bases read TGCGCCAGCTCGACAGGGGGTACAGAGACCCAGTACTTC.